The rows below give T cell receptor beta chains drawn from one sample of a study of T cell responses to AZD1222 COVID-19 vaccine. Using immunoSEQ multiplex PCR, the repertoire was profiled, and TCRdb retains in-frame clones only, with some absent. The table records about 96,000 clones, 75% to 90% of them present only once. This sample comprised peripheral blood, obtained on day 0 of AZD1222 vaccination. The source of these receptors is an adult in good health. CDR3s leave out the opening cysteine and the closing phenylalanine or tryptophan. The D gene is left open where the match is weak.

j_call | v_call | d_call | cdr3_aa
TRBJ2-5 | TRBV6-2/TRBV6-3 | TRBD2 | ASSQTSGNQETQY
TRBJ1-4 | TRBV5-1 | - | ASSIDSNNEKLF
TRBJ2-1 | TRBV7-3 | - | ASSLTVRTPSLIGF
TRBJ2-7 | TRBV10-3 | - | AISDPGKPYEQY
TRBJ2-5 | TRBV18 | - | ASSPDSQETQY
TRBJ2-7 | TRBV27 | - | ASSLQATSYEQY
TRBJ1-2 | TRBV6-5 | - | ASSYTPGLSYGYT
TRBJ2-7 | TRBV4-1 | - | ASSQAGGRGSYEQY
TRBJ2-2 | TRBV11-2 | TRBD2 | ASSFRTSSIGTGELF
TRBJ2-5 | TRBV28 | - | ASNPDTRGETQY